This T cell receptor beta chain was profiled in a study of blood T cell repertoires in COVID-19 (dated by TCRdb to the early 2020s). About the full investigation: The collaborator samples originated in the United States, Italy and Spain and spanned the acute and convalescent phases of COVID-19. Sample metadata almost always included a de-identified subject ID, COVID-19 status, age in years and sex. The dataset comprised deeply sampled blood TCRbeta repertoires from subjects exposed to, actively infected with, or recovered from COVID-19. The material from the prospective study consisted of cDNA or gDNA derived from T cells, B-cell-depleted T cells, or PBMCs. Where HLA class I and class II types were available, the types were taken from metadata supplied by the sample provider, not from assay-based typing. The repertoires were released in a freely available public database intended as a resource for research on the immune response to SARS-CoV-2. The samples were drawn from the first 160 participants of the ongoing ImmuneRACE study and from roughly 1,300 subjects provided by 6 global collaborators.

TCRbeta CDR3 regions were amplified from genomic DNA using the immunoSEQ Assay, a bias-controlled multiplex PCR. The published analysis was carried out like this. Within the assay, amplification of reference gene primers was used to estimate how many nucleated cells each sample contained. To quantify the absolute abundance of each unique TCRbeta CDR3 rearrangement, sequence reads were collapsed and filtered. For each sample, productive Simpson clonality was calculated as the square root of Simpson's diversity index over productive rearrangements. Drawn from immuneACCESS, this table holds only the in-frame rearrangements with V and J called that TCRdb kept. Clones are partly lost; checked studies trace under half to an unresolved V gene and leave the rest unexplained. The DNA was the basis for D and trimming; V, J and clone size are from that table. Across this sample there are about 120,000 clones, with around 86% seen only once. The ten most abundant clones make up under 5% of the sample.

The collaborating institutions used their own protocols to collect whole blood in K2EDTA tubes. For TCRbeta analysis, collaborator samples were shipped as frozen whole blood, as isolated PBMCs, or as DNA extracted from either sample type. A note on this clone: Its antigen is currently not known. Base qualities are not provided; no much larger clone lies one nucleotide away.

Germline trimming amounts to 0 bases on V and 4 bases on J, with 13 as the count of junction bases outside the gene matches. CDR1 and CDR2 (MGHRA, YSYEKL) derive from the germline V gene. The CDR3 spans 18 residues, from the cysteine through the phenylalanine. The only DNA kept is the CDR3, 54 bases in frame from the first base. Paper-wide results and their limitations: Clinical and demographic metadata were provided uncurated, with the amount varying by source and participant.

Sequencing used peripheral blood. The chain uses TRBV4-1 and TRBJ1-1; 8 bases in between match TRBD1. This TCR derives from a man aged 40-49 years with acute or convalescent COVID-19. The DNA sequence is as follows: TGCGCCAGCAGCCAAGAAGCGTATGCGACAGGGGCCGGCACTGAAGCTTTCTTT. This gives the protein CASSQEAYATGAGTEAFF.